Below, 25 T cell receptor beta chains from the same sample are listed, as sequenced in a study of blood T cell repertoires in COVID-19. Only in-frame clones appear in the TCRdb table, and some are missing; sequencing was by immunoSEQ multiplex PCR. This sample has some 180,000 clones; around 85% occur once, and the top ten carry 6% to 6.5%. The specimen sequenced was PBMCs or T cells enriched from blood (not recorded which). The receptors were sampled from a man aged 35-49 years who had recovered from COVID-19.

The rearrangement joins TRBV2 to TRBJ2-2, with TRBD2 as a possible D gene (6 bases). Germline-derived CDR1 and CDR2 are SNHLY and FYNNEI. V was cut by 3 bases and J by 5 bases, with 13 bases left in between. The CDR3 loop spans 15 amino acids. The CDR3 region has the DNA TGTGCCAGCAGTGATAGGCAGGGAGGTACCGGGGAGCTGTTTTTT. Protein product: CASSDRQGGTGELFF.

This clone is a singleton in its sample. J is TRBJ2-1 and V is TRBV29-1; 10 nucleotides align to TRBD2. This CDR3 comprises 14 residues. Trimming took 3 bases from V and 5 from J; bases not matched to a gene: 4. Germline lookup yields CDR1 SQVTM and CDR2 ANQGSEA. The CDR3 protein is CSVDKREGNNEQFF. CDR3 sequence (DNA): TGCAGCGTTGATAAGCGGGAGGGTAACAATGAGCAGTTCTTC.

The V call is TRBV11-2, the J call TRBJ1-1; the match to TRBD1 covers 9 bases. The germline gives CDR1 SGHAT, CDR2 FQNNGV. This CDR3 comprises 14 residues. V was pared by 7 bases and J by 3 bases, with 6 bases of the junction left unmatched. The CDR3 bases are TGTGCCAGCAAAACAGGGGGCGTAGACACTGAAGCTTTCTTT. Translated: CASKTGGVDTEAFF.

The CDR3, as DNA: TGTGCCAGCAGTCCCCCAGGGGTCTATGGCTACACCTTC. Protein: CASSPPGVYGYTF. This chain uses TRBV7-2 with TRBJ1-2, with a tentative D call TRBD1 (6 bases). Trimming cost V 6 bases and J 4 bases, with 12 bases left between them. This CDR3 spans 13 amino acids. Germline-derived CDR1 and CDR2 are SGHTA and FQGNSA.

CDR3 coding DNA: TGTGCCAGCAGCCCCCCCCCGTGGGGCGCTCTCAACTATGGCTACACCTTC. Protein sequence: CASSPPPWGALNYGYTF. The chain carries TRBV11-2 and TRBJ1-2; D is perhaps TRBD1 (5 bases). The V end lost 5 bases, the J end lost 2 bases, and 21 bases lay between the germline ends. Germline V gene lookup returns CDR1 SGHAT and CDR2 FQNNGV. The CDR3 runs to 17 residues.

This chain connects TRBV5-4 to TRBJ1-1; possible D gene TRBD1, 5 bases. Trimming took off 0 bases at V and 0 bases at J, with 12 bases between the two ends. Germline V gives CDR1 SGHNT, CDR2 YYREEE (reference sequence). The CDR3 extends over 16 amino acids. CDR3 in amino acids: CASSLDPGGVNTEAFF. The CDR3, as DNA: TGTGCCAGCAGCTTGGATCCAGGAGGGGTGAACACTGAAGCTTTCTTT.

The chain carries TRBV3-1 (or the pseudogene TRBV3-2) and TRBJ2-3; the D gene is possibly TRBD2 (7 bases). In germline, CDR1 is LGHDT, CDR2 YNNKEL (reference sequence). CDR3 length equals 14 residues. Trimming took 2 bases from V and 4 from J, leaving 10 bases between them. The CDR3 DNA reads as TGTGCCAGCAGCCAACGGGGGGCCTCAGATACGCAGTATTTT. Its protein is CASSQRGASDTQYF.

The CDR3 DNA is TGTGCCAGCAGCCGAAGGGGCCCCGGGGGGAACTATGGCTACACCTTC. It specifies CASSRRGPGGNYGYTF. The V gene is TRBV14, the J gene TRBJ1-2, with a weak D call TRBD1 (5 bases). This CDR3 spans 16 amino acids. In germline, CDR1 is SGHDN, CDR2 FVKESK. Trimming left V 4 bases short and J 2 bases short, with 17 bases between.

This clone has only one observation. V usage is TRBV18 and J usage is TRBJ1-4, with D perhaps matching TRBD1 (5 bases). Trimming removed 5 bases at V and 8 bases at J, with 15 bases between. CDR1 KGHSH and CDR2 LQKENI come from the germline V gene. The CDR3 runs to 14 residues. CDR3 DNA: TGTGCCAGCTCAGACAACAGGCGCCGAGAAAAACTGTTTTTT. Amino acid sequence: CASSDNRRREKLFF.

V gene TRBV27 combines with J gene TRBJ1-3, with a possible D match to TRBD1 (6 bases). CDR3 length equals 14 residues. The germline CDR1 and CDR2 sequences are MNHEY and SMNVEV (reference sequence). V was clipped by 6 bases and J by 3 bases, with 12 bases between them. CDR3 region: CASRGRGDGNTIYF. The CDR3 DNA follows: TGTGCCAGCAGGGGCAGGGGAGATGGAAACACCATATATTTT.

This chain connects TRBV7-9 to TRBJ2-4, with TRBD2 as a possible D gene (6 bases). V lost 5 bases and J lost 6, with 11 bases in between. This CDR3 has 13 residues. Germline assignment: CDR1 SEHNR and CDR2 FQNEAQ (reference sequence). The CDR3 nucleotides read TGTGCCAGCAGCGCGGGACTCCGAAACATTCAGTACTTC. It specifies CASSAGLRNIQYF. The whole variable domain, filled in from reference TRBV7-9 and TRBJ2-4, reads DTGVSQNPRHKITKRGQNVTFRCDPISEHNRLYWYRQTLGQGPEFLTYFQNEAQLEKSRLLSDRFSAERPKGSFSTLEIQRTEQGDSAMYLCASSAGLRNIQYFGAGTRLSVL.

The rearrangement links TRBV7-8 to TRBJ1-4, with D possibly matching TRBD1 (5 bases). This CDR3 is 15 amino acids long. Trimming took 4 bases from V and 3 from J, leaving 12 bases between them. Per the germline V gene, CDR1 is SGHVS and CDR2 is FQNEAQ. In DNA form, the CDR3 reads TGTGCCAGCAGCTACCCCGCAGGGTCTAATGAAAAACTGTTTTTT. Residues: CASSYPAGSNEKLFF.

The V and J genes are TRBV10-3 and TRBJ1-4, with TRBD1 as a possible D gene (6 bases). V gave up 10 bases and J gave up 7 bases, with 16 bases separating them. This CDR3 comprises 13 residues. CDR1 and CDR2 from the germline V gene are ENHRY and SYGVKD. The CDR3 region is CASAQGRVEKLFF. The CDR3 nucleotides read TGTGCCAGCGCTCAGGGGAGGGTTGAAAAACTGTTTTTT.

This clone is a singleton in its sample. CDR3 sequence: CASSFGGNGYTF. The CDR3, as DNA: TGTGCCAGCAGTTTTGGAGGGAATGGCTACACCTTC. The chain recombines TRBV27 with TRBJ1-2; D gene uncertain. Between the trimmed V and J ends, which lost 3 bases and 6 bases, there was a span of 8 bases. The CDR3 is 12 amino acids. CDR1 and CDR2 from the germline V gene are MNHEY and SMNVEV (reference sequence).

J is TRBJ2-3 and V is TRBV5-1; 8 bases fit TRBD2. V was clipped by 0 bases and J by 9 bases; unmatched bases: 9. Germline-derived CDR1 and CDR2 are SGHRS and YFSETQ. CDR3 length equals 15 residues. CDR3 protein: CASSLDSARGGTQYF. The CDR3 region has the DNA TGCGCCAGCAGCTTGGACTCGGCCCGGGGGGGAACGCAGTATTTT.

CDR3 region: CSATTSAKQYF. In DNA form, the CDR3 reads TGCAGTGCTACGACTAGCGCAAAGCAGTACTTC. The rearrangement links TRBV20-1 to TRBJ2-7, with 8 bases that match TRBD2. Germline values: CDR1 DFQATT, CDR2 SNEGSKA (reference sequence). The CDR3 is made up of 11 amino acids. With V trimmed by 4 bases and J by 8 bases, 4 bases remained unmatched.

This rearrangement joins TRBV9 to TRBJ2-2; 12 bases are shared with TRBD2. The V gene end was trimmed by 0 bases and the J gene end by 5 bases; junction bases not matched to a gene: 8. CDR3 length: 18 amino acids. Germline V lookup: CDR1 SGDLS, CDR2 YYNGEE. In DNA form, the CDR3 reads TGTGCCAGCAGCGTAGGGACTAGCGGGGCCCAGGAGACCGGGGAGCTGTTTTTT. Translating gives CASSVGTSGAQETGELFF.

The chain is built from TRBV27 and TRBJ1-1; TRBD1 agrees at 9 bases. This CDR3 contains 16 residues. The germline V gene encodes CDR1 MNHEY and CDR2 SMNVEV (reference sequence). V lost 3 bases to trimming and J lost 6 bases; unmatched junction nucleotides: 11. The CDR3 loop reads CASSFVRTGGFAEAFF. DNA for the CDR3: TGTGCCAGCAGTTTTGTTCGTACAGGGGGCTTCGCTGAAGCTTTCTTT.

This clone showed up just once. The chain is built from TRBV9 and TRBJ1-6; 10 bases line up with TRBD1. Germline CDR1 SGDLS, CDR2 YYNGEE. The CDR3 spans 14 residues. J lost 6 bases, V lost 4 bases, and 1 base had no gene match. The CDR3 DNA reads TGTGCCAGCAGCCGACAGGGGGCTAATTCACCCCTCCACTTT. This sequence encodes CASSRQGANSPLHF.

V usage is TRBV30 and J usage is TRBJ2-1; D possibly corresponds to TRBD1 (6 bases). CDR1 and CDR2 (germline): GTSNPN, SVGIG (reference sequence). CDR3 length equals 14 residues. Trimming took off 6 bases at V and 6 bases at J, with 18 bases between the two ends. CDR3 in DNA: TGTGCCTGTCCCATTAGCCGAGGGGGCAATGAGCAGTTCTTC. Residues: CACPISRGGNEQFF.

This sequence joins TRBV9 and TRBJ2-2; 8 bases fit TRBD1. From germline, CDR1 is SGDLS and CDR2 YYNGEE. V lost 4 bases to trimming and J lost 5 bases; unmatched junction nucleotides: 10. This CDR3 is 16 amino acids long. Here the CDR3 reads CASSPMDRAGTGELFF. In nucleotides, the CDR3 is TGTGCCAGCAGCCCCATGGACAGGGCGGGAACCGGGGAGCTGTTTTTT.

A single count supports this clone. The rearrangement joins TRBV5-6 to TRBJ2-5, with D perhaps TRBD2 (5 bases). The CDR3 length is 15 residues. Germline CDR1 reads SGHDT; CDR2 reads YYEEEE. Trimming took off 0 bases at V and 2 bases at J, with 11 bases between the two ends. The CDR3 spells CASSLGWTGQETQYF. CDR3 nucleotide sequence: TGTGCCAGCAGCTTGGGTTGGACTGGGCAAGAGACCCAGTACTTC.

The rearrangement links TRBV14 to TRBJ1-2, with TRBD1 as a possible D gene (5 bases). Germline CDR1 is SGHDN and CDR2 is FVKESK. The CDR3 contains 15 residues. V lost 4 bases and J lost 4, with 16 bases in between. DNA for the CDR3: TGTGCCAGCAGCCCCCCCCTGGACACCGCCTATGGCTACACCTTC. Translating it yields CASSPPLDTAYGYTF.

V gene TRBV6-6 combines with J gene TRBJ1-1, with TRBD1 as a possible D gene (5 bases). CDR1 and CDR2 from the germline V gene are MNHNY and SVGAGI (reference sequence). CDR3 size: 13 residues. The germline V and J ends were trimmed by 4 bases and 4 bases, with 10 bases remaining between them. The CDR3 sequence is CASSSGVGTEAFF. CDR3 DNA: TGTGCCAGCAGTTCGGGGGTGGGCACTGAAGCTTTCTTT.

V and J are TRBV7-3 and TRBJ2-2; D possibly corresponds to TRBD1 (5 bases). Germline CDR1 and CDR2: SGHTA and FQGTGA. Trimming cost V 6 bases and J 2 bases, with 10 bases left between them. The CDR3 covers 14 residues. DNA for the CDR3: TGTGCCAGCAGGTCGACAGCAAACACCGGGGAGCTGTTTTTT. This translates into CASRSTANTGELFF.